This TCR beta chain was recorded in a study of long-term antiretroviral therapy in people with HIV. On this clone itself: Its antigen is still unknown.

Study-wide findings and caveats: All blood samples came from the years 2004 to 2017, possibly under older ART regimens. At every time point, clones expanded before ART dominated the repertoire.

A v3.0 immunoSEQ assay was performed at survey level. Data came from immunoSEQ multiplex PCR; TCRdb stores just in-frame clones and leaves some out. The sample lists thousands of clones; approximately 74% were seen once. V gave up 1 base and J gave up 7 bases; unmatched junction bases: 7. Per germline, CDR1 LGHNA and CDR2 YNFKEQ. CDR3 length: 15 residues. All participants with HIV were treated in the United States. The sample consisted of unsorted PBMCs, taken 0.1 years before starting antiretroviral therapy. The receptor was isolated from a man aged 18 to 29 with HIV. The chain links TRBV4-2 to TRBJ2-5; 9 bases fit TRBD1. The CDR3 bases are TGTGCCAGCAGCCAAGGCCTGGGACAGGGAGGGACCCAGTACTTC. Protein product: CASSQGLGQGGTQYF.